The 2 T cell receptor beta chains reported below all come from one sample, sequenced in a study of CD8+CD57+ T cells in acquired aplastic anemia. The template used for profiling TCR beta VDJ and CDR3 was genomic DNA. TCRdb itself ran the reads through MiXCR, one entry per CDR3 protein. The sample lists around 170,000 distinct CDR3 sequences; less than 55% were seen once. The sequenced sample was sorted CD4+, CD8+, or CD8+CD57+ T cells (not recorded which) from PBMCs. Receptor source: a human donor in good health.

The rearrangement joins TRBV7-4 to TRBJ2-7; no definite D call. CDR3 size: 12 residues. Trimming pared 4 bases from V and 0 bases from J, leaving 4 bases between. The germline CDR1 and CDR2 sequences are SGHVT and SQSDAQ. CDR3 amino acids: CASSSNSYEQYF. The CDR3 nucleotides read TGTGCCAGCAGCTCAAACTCCTACGAGCAGTACTTC.

This clonotype was found many times. The chain has TRBV20-1 and TRBJ2-7; a possible D gene is TRBD2 (6 bases). This CDR3 is built from 11 residues. In germline, CDR1 is DFQATT, CDR2 SNEGSKA (reference sequence). Trimming left V 7 bases short and J 6 bases short, with 13 bases between. The CDR3: CSGGRRGEQYF. CDR3 nucleotides: TGCAGTGGTGGGAGGCGAGGCGAGCAGTACTTC.